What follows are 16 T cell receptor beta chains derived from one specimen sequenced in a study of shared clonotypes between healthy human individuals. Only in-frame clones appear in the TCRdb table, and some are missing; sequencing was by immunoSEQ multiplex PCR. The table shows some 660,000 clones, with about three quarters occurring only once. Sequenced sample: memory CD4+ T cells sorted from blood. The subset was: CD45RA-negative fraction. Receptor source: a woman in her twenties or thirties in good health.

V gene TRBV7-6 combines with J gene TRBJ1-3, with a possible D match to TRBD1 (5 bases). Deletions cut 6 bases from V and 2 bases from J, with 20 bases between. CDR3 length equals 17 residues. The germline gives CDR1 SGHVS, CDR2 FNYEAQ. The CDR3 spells CASSRGKLGVTGNTIYF. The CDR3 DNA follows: TGTGCCAGCAGTCGAGGGAAGTTGGGGGTGACTGGAAACACCATATATTTT.

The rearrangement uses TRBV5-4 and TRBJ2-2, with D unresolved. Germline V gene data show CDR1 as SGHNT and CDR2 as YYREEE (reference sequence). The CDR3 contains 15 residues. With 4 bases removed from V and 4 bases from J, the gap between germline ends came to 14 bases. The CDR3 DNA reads TGTGCCAGCAGCCAAACCAAGCGCGGCACCGGGGAGCTGTTTTTT. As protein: CASSQTKRGTGELFF.

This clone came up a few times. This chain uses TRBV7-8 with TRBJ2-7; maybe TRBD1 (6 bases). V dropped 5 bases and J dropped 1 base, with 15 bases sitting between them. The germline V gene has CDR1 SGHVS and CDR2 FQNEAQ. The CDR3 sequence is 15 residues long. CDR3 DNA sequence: TGTGCCAGCAGCCCCGAGGGGGTGAGGTCCTACGAGCAGTACTTC. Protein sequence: CASSPEGVRSYEQYF.

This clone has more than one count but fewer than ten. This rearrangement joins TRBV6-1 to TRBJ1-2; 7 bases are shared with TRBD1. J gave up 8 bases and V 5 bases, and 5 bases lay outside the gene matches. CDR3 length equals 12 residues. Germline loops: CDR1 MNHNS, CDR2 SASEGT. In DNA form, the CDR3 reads TGTGCCAGCAGTCCCAGGGGGGCCGGCTACACCTTC. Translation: CASSPRGAGYTF.

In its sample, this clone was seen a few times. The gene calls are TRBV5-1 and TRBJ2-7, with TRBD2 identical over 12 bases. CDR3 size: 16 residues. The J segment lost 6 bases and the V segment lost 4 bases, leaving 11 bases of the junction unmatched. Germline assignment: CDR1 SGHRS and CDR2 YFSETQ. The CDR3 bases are TGCGCCAGCAGCATGGGACTAGCGGGCCCCGGTCGCGAGCAGTACTTC. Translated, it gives CASSMGLAGPGREQYF.

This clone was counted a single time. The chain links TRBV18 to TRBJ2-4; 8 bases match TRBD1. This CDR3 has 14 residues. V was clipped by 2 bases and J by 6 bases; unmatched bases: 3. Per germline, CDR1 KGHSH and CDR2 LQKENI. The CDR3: CASSPGQGGNIQYF. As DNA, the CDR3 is TGTGCCAGCTCACCAGGACAGGGAGGAAACATTCAGTACTTC.

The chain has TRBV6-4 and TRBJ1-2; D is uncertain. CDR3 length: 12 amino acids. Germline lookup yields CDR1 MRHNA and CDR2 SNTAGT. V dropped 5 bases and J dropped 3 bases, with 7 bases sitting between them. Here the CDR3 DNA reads TGTGCCAGCAGTCCAACGGACTATGGCTACACCTTC. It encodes CASSPTDYGYTF.

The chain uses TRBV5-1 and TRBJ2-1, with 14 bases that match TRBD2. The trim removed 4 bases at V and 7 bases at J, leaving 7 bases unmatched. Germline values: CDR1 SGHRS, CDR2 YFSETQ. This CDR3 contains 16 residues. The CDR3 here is CASSLGTSGSGNEQFF. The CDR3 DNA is TGCGCCAGCAGCCTTGGGACTAGCGGGAGTGGAAATGAGCAGTTCTTC.

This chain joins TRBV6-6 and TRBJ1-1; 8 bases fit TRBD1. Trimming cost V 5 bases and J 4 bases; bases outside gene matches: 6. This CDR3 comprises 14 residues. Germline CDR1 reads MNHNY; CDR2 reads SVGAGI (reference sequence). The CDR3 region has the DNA TGTGCCAGCAGTACACAGGGGGTTGGCACTGAAGCTTTCTTT. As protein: CASSTQGVGTEAFF.

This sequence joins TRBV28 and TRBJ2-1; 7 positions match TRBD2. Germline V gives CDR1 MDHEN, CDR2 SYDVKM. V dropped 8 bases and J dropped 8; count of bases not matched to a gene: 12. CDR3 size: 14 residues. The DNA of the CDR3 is TGTGCCAGCCTGTTAGCGGGTCCCCCCCATGAGCAGTTCTTC. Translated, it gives CASLLAGPPHEQFF.

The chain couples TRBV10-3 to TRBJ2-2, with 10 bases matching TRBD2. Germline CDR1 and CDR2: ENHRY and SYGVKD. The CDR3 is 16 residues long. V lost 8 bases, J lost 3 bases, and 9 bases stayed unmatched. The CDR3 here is CAIWASGSEDTGELFF. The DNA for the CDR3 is TGTGCCATCTGGGCTAGCGGGAGTGAGGACACCGGGGAGCTGTTTTTT.

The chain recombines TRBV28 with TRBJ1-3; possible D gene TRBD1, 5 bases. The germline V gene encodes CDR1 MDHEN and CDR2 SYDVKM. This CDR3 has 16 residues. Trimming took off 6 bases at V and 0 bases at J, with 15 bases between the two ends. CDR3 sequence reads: CASSRYDSSSGNTIYF. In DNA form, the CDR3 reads TGTGCCAGCAGCCGGTACGACAGTTCCTCTGGAAACACCATATATTTT.

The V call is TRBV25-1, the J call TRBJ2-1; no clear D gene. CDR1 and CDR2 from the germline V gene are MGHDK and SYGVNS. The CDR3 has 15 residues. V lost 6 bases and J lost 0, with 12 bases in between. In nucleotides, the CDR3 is TGTGCCAGCAGCCACCCCATTAGCTCCTACAATGAGCAGTTCTTC. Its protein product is CASSHPISSYNEQFF.

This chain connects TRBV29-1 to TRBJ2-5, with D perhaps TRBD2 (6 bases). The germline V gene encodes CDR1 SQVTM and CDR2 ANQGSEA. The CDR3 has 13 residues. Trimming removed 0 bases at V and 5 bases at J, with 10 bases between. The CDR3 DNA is TGCAGCGTTGAAGAGGGGGGATTGGAGACCCAGTACTTC. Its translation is CSVEEGGLETQYF.

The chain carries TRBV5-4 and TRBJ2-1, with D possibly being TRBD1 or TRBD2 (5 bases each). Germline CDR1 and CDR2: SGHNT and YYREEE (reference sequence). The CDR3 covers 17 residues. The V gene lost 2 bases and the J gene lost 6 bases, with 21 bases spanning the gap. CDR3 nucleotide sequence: TGTGCCAGCAGCTTCCGTCCCGGGACCGTCTTGGGCAATGAGCAGTTCTTC. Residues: CASSFRPGTVLGNEQFF.

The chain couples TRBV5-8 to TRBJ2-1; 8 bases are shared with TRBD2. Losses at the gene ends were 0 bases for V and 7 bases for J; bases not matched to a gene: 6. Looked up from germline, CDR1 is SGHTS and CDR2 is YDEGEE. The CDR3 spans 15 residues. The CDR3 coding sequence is TGTGCCAGCAGCTTGGTAACGAGCGGGAGTAATGAGCAGTTCTTC. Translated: CASSLVTSGSNEQFF. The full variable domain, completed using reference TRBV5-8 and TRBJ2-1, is EAGVTQSPTHLIKTRGQQATLRCSPISGHTSVYWYQQALGLGLQFLLWYDEGEERNRGNFPPRFSGRQFPNYSSELNVNALELEDSALYLCASSLVTSGSNEQFFGPGTRLTVL.